This T cell receptor (beta chain) originates from a study of spatial heterogeneity in lung cancer. Overall study results and limits: Higher tumor mutation counts went along with higher counts of expanded intratumoral alpha and beta TCRs.

The time point is: sample taken at primary tumor resection. Samples were obtained from about 75 donors, all untreated early-stage non-small cell lung cancer patients. Sequencing covered unsorted whole RNA taken from tumor, nontumor lung or frozen PBMC. This clonotype was observed a handful of times. Antigen unknown. TCRdb processed the 5' RACE reads anew with MiXCR; each CDR3 protein has one entry. The table records several thousand distinct CDR3 sequences, roughly 13% of them present only once. Trimming removed 10 bases at V and 0 bases at J, with 13 bases between. The CDR3 is 14 amino acids. Germline loops: CDR1 WNHNN, CDR2 SYGVQD (reference sequence).

The source material was lung tumor tissue, sampled at surgery. The origin of this receptor is a female donor with early-stage non-small cell lung cancer. The chain has TRBV10-1 and TRBJ2-1; a weak D match, TRBD1 (5 bases). The CDR3 DNA sequence: TGCGCCATCCTCAGGGCCTTCTCCTACAATGAGCAGTTCTTC. It encodes CAILRAFSYNEQFF.